Listed below are T cell receptor beta chains from one sample, sequenced in a study of cytomegalovirus exposure and HLA in healthy donors. TCRdb's table, derived via immunoSEQ multiplex PCR, lists solely in-frame clones and lacks some. The table lists around 130,000 clones, with less than 2% in the top ten. Sequenced input: PBMCs. All receptors derive from a woman aged 40-49 years in good health and CMV-seronegative. Both conserved end residues are part of each CDR3. The D gene is left open where the match is weak.

D gene	V gene	J gene	CDR3 protein	CDR3 DNA
-	TRBV5-1	TRBJ1-2	CASSFPGDNYGYTF	TGCGCCAGCAGCTTCCCAGGGGATAACTATGGCTACACCTTC
-	TRBV18	TRBJ1-1	CASSPNNPGMNTEAFF	TGTGCCAGCTCACCGAACAACCCCGGGATGAACACTGAAGCTTTCTTT
-	TRBV9	TRBJ1-2	CASSSLGNRLNYGYTF	TGTGCCAGCAGCTCCTTAGGGAACAGGCTTAACTATGGCTACACCTTC
-	TRBV7-8	TRBJ1-2	CASSPLVGPNYGYTF	TGTGCCAGCAGCCCCCTTGTGGGGCCAAACTATGGCTACACCTTC
-	TRBV5-1	TRBJ2-5	CASSLGGVHRETQYF	TGCGCCAGCAGCTTGGGGGGGGTTCATCGGGAGACCCAGTACTTC
-	TRBV2	TRBJ1-6	CASTQEGRGNSPLHF	TGTGCCAGCACTCAAGAGGGGCGGGGAAATTCACCCCTCCACTTT
TRBD2	TRBV2	TRBJ2-3	CASSPGLAGSDTQYF	TGTGCCAGCAGTCCGGGACTAGCGGGATCGGATACGCAGTATTTT
-	TRBV13	TRBJ1-1	CASSLAGGNTEAFF	TGTGCCAGCAGCTTAGCTGGCGGGAACACTGAAGCTTTCTTT
-	TRBV18	TRBJ1-1	CASSIQAGTEAFF	TGTGCCAGCTCAATACAGGCTGGGACTGAAGCTTTCTTT
-	TRBV7-2	TRBJ2-5	CASSPGGRQETQYF	TGTGCCAGCAGCCCCGGGGGACGACAAGAGACCCAGTACTTC
-	TRBV9	TRBJ2-5	CASSGGQAAETQYF	TGTGCCAGCAGCGGGGGGCAGGCGGCGGAGACCCAGTACTTC
-	TRBV7-9	TRBJ2-5	CASSSSQAQETQYF	TGTGCCAGCAGCTCTTCCCAGGCGCAAGAGACCCAGTACTTC
-	TRBV29-1	TRBJ1-2	CSGVDRTLGYTF	TGCAGCGGAGTCGACAGGACCCTTGGCTACACCTTC
-	TRBV7-2	TRBJ2-2	CASSLFAANTGELFF	TGTGCCAGCAGCTTATTTGCGGCGAACACCGGGGAGCTGTTTTTT
-	TRBV19	TRBJ1-1	CASSIGSGGLDTEAFF	TGTGCCAGTAGTATAGGTAGTGGGGGCCTGGACACTGAAGCTTTCTTT
-	TRBV5-4	TRBJ1-1	CASSLGVLETEAFF	TGTGCCAGCAGCTTGGGCGTCCTCGAGACTGAAGCTTTCTTT
-	TRBV15	TRBJ1-1	CATSRQRTATEAFF	TGTGCCACCAGCCGACAAAGGACAGCGACTGAAGCTTTCTTT
TRBD1	TRBV5-1	TRBJ1-4	CASSLVGQSLSEKLFF	TGCGCCAGCAGCTTGGTGGGACAGTCCCTCAGTGAAAAACTGTTTTTT
-	TRBV4-3	TRBJ1-4	CASSQDRKGGANNEKLFF	TGCGCCAGCAGCCAAGATCGGAAGGGGGGGGCGAATAATGAAAAACTGTTTTTT
TRBD1	TRBV7-9	TRBJ2-7	CASSVYGTGEYEQYF	TGTGCCAGCAGCGTCTACGGGACAGGGGAATACGAGCAGTACTTC
-	TRBV5-1	TRBJ2-3	CASSFDSADTQYF	TGCGCCAGCAGCTTTGACTCAGCAGATACGCAGTATTTT
TRBD1	TRBV6-5	TRBJ1-6	CASRTRDSRNSPLHF	TGTGCCAGCAGGACTAGGGACAGCCGAAATTCACCCCTCCACTTT
TRBD1	TRBV4-2	TRBJ2-7	CASSSLGQATYEQYF	TGTGCCAGCAGCTCACTGGGACAGGCAACCTACGAGCAGTACTTC
-	TRBV7-9	TRBJ1-1	CASSARGGTPNTEAFF	TGTGCCAGCAGCGCACGGGGGGGGACACCAAACACTGAAGCTTTCTTT
-	TRBV27	TRBJ1-3	CASSLIQGGNTIYF	TGTGCCAGCAGTTTAATCCAGGGAGGAAACACCATATATTTT
-	TRBV7-8	TRBJ1-3	CATGTIQTGLPSGNTIYF	TGTGCCACGGGAACGATCCAAACAGGGCTCCCCTCTGGAAACACCATATATTTT
TRBD1	TRBV27	TRBJ1-2	CASTKTGTYGYTF	TGTGCCAGCACCAAGACAGGGACGTATGGCTACACCTTC
-	TRBV10-3	TRBJ2-1	CAIRSTSQSNNEQFF	TGTGCCATCAGGTCGACTAGTCAGAGTAACAATGAGCAGTTCTTC
-	TRBV28	TRBJ1-3	CASTRSGVRGNTIYF	TGTGCCAGCACTAGGTCGGGGGTTCGTGGAAACACCATATATTTT
TRBD2	TRBV7-2	TRBJ2-3	CASSPGLAGGRGGVTQYF	TGTGCCAGCAGCCCCGGACTAGCGGGGGGCCGGGGGGGGGTTACGCAGTATTTT
-	TRBV14	TRBJ1-1	CASSPNWNTEAFF	TGTGCCAGCAGCCCCAACTGGAACACTGAAGCTTTCTTT
-	TRBV27	TRBJ1-1	CAAGGVNTEAFF	TGTGCCGCCGGCGGGGTGAACACTGAAGCTTTCTTT
-	TRBV15	TRBJ1-1	CATSRGGIGRTEAFF	TGTGCCACCAGCAGGGGGGGAATCGGAAGAACTGAAGCTTTCTTT
TRBD1	TRBV6-5	TRBJ1-1	CASSLGTGTRTEAFF	TGTGCCAGCAGTTTGGGGACAGGTACGAGAACTGAAGCTTTCTTT
-	TRBV5-1	TRBJ1-4	CASSPTGTEKLFF	TGCGCCAGCAGCCCGACCGGGACAGAAAAACTGTTTTTT
-	TRBV7-9	TRBJ1-6	CASSLGGGSSYNSPLHF	TGTGCCAGCAGCTTAGGTGGGGGGAGCTCCTATAATTCACCCCTCCACTTT
-	TRBV2	TRBJ1-1	CASRTPLSSNTEAFF	TGTGCCAGCAGAACTCCCTTGAGTTCGAACACTGAAGCTTTCTTT
TRBD2	TRBV7-2	TRBJ2-3	CASSPGGQAGGQPQYF	TGTGCCAGCAGCCCCGGTGGGCAAGCGGGGGGGCAACCGCAGTATTTT
-	TRBV20-1	TRBJ2-5	CSAGQAGWHF	TGCAGTGCTGGTCAGGCCGGCTGGCACTTC
-	TRBV27	TRBJ2-7	CASSLSPGSSSYEQYF	TGTGCCAGCAGTTTATCGCCGGGTAGCTCGAGCTACGAGCAGTACTTC
-	TRBV9	TRBJ2-3	CASSVDVRAVTQYF	TGTGCCAGCAGCGTAGATGTGAGGGCGGTTACGCAGTATTTT
-	TRBV6-5	TRBJ1-1	CASSLGGFTEAFF	TGTGCCAGCAGCCTCGGGGGTTTCACTGAAGCTTTCTTT
TRBD1	TRBV7-8	TRBJ1-2	CASSRNTGQGASGGYTF	TGTGCCAGCAGCCGAAACACGGGACAGGGGGCTTCAGGCGGCTACACCTTC
-	TRBV6-1	TRBJ1-1	CASRDTSSGAEAFF	TGTGCCAGCAGGGATACTTCCTCAGGGGCTGAAGCTTTCTTT
-	TRBV7-2	TRBJ2-3	CASSLSANTQYF	TGTGCCAGCAGCTTATCCGCGAATACGCAGTATTTT
TRBD1	TRBV27	TRBJ1-3	CASSQQGARNTIYF	TGTGCCAGCAGTCAACAGGGGGCAAGAAACACCATATATTTT
TRBD2	TRBV7-9	TRBJ2-1	CASSFSMGGGYDEQFF	TGTGCCAGCAGCTTCTCCATGGGCGGGGGATATGATGAGCAGTTCTTC
-	TRBV19	TRBJ2-6	CASKMVSSGANVLTF	TGTGCCAGTAAGATGGTTAGCTCTGGGGCCAACGTCCTGACTTTC
TRBD2	TRBV7-9	TRBJ2-3	CASSQVAGSTDTQYF	TGTGCCAGCAGCCAAGTAGCGGGTAGCACAGATACGCAGTATTTT
-	TRBV4-3	TRBJ1-1	CASSQVWAANTEAFF	TGCGCCAGCAGCCAAGTTTGGGCAGCGAACACTGAAGCTTTCTTT
TRBD1	TRBV7-2	TRBJ2-7	CASSLNGQASYEQYF	TGTGCCAGCAGCTTAAATGGACAGGCCTCCTACGAGCAGTACTTC
TRBD1	TRBV11-2	TRBJ2-3	CASSSFQGADTQYF	TGTGCCAGCAGCTCCTTCCAGGGGGCAGATACGCAGTATTTT
TRBD2	TRBV7-2	TRBJ2-5	CASSLASGGWETQYF	TGTGCCAGCAGCTTAGCTAGCGGGGGTTGGGAGACCCAGTACTTC